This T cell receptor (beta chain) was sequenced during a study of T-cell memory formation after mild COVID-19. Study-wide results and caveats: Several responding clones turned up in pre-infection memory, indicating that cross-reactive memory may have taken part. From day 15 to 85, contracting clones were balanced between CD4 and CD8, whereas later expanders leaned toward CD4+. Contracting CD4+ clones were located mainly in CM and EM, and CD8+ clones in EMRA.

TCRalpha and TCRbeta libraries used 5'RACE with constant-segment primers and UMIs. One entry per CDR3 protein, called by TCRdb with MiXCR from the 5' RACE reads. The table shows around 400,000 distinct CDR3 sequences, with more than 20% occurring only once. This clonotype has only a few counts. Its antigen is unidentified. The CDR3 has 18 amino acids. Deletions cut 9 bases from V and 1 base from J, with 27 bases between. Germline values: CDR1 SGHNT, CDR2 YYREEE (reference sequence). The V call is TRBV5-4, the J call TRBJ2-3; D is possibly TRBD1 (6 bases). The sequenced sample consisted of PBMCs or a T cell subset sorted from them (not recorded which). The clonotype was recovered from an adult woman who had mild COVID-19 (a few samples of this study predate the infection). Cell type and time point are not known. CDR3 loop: CAIPGHPSPDGRTDTQYF. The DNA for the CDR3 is TGTGCCATCCCGGGACATCCCTCCCCGGACGGCCGCACAGATACGCAGTATTTT. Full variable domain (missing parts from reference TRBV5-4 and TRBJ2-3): ETGVTQSPTHLIKTRGQQVTLRCSSQSGHNTVSWYQQALGQGPQFIFQYYREEENGRGNFPPRFSGLQFPNYSSELNVNALELDDSALYLCAIPGHPSPDGRTDTQYFGPGTRLTVL.